Detailed here is one T cell receptor (beta chain). No antigen is known for it. The CDR3 consists of 13 residues. CDR1 SNHLY and CDR2 FYNNEI come from the germline V gene. V was pared by 6 bases and J by 8 bases, with 14 bases between. This entry belongs to a study of CD8+CD57+ T cells in acquired aplastic anemia. Study in general: Around 3.5 ug was the average amount of DNA from sorted CD4+ and CD8+ cells. Around 10 million reads were obtained on average for healthy donor CD4+ cells. General study points: Patients were compared with controls for CD8+ Simpson's diversity, and no significant difference emerged. Patients and controls shared roughly 31 CD8+ CDR3 sequences, highly expressed in patients.

Genomic DNA, serving as template, underwent TCR beta VDJ and CDR3 profiling. TCRdb passed the reads through MiXCR, listing each CDR3 protein once. The data show some 410,000 distinct CDR3 sequences, with 65% to 75% seen just once and 3.5% to 4.5% held by the top ten. The TCR comes from a human donor in good health, serving as a control. The chain couples TRBV2 to TRBJ1-3; D not certain. Sequenced sample: sorted CD4+, CD8+, or CD8+CD57+ T cells (not recorded which) from PBMCs. The CDR3 region has the DNA TGTGCCAGCAGCAATCCGGAGAGAGACACCATATATTTT. Residues: CASSNPERDTIYF.